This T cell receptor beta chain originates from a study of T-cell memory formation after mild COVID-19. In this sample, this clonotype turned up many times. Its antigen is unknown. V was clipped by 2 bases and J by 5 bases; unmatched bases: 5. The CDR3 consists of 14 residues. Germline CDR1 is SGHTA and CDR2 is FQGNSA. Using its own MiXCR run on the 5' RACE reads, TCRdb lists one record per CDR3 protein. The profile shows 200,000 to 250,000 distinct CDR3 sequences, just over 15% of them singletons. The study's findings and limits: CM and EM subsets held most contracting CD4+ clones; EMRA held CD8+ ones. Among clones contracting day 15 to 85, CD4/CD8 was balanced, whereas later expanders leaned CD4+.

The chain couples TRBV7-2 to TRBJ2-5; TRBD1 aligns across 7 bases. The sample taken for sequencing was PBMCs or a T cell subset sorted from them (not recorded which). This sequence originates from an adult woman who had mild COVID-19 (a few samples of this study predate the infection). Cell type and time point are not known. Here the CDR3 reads CASSLSGRGETQYF. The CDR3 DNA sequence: TGTGCCAGCAGCTTATCGGGCAGGGGGGAGACCCAGTACTTC.